This record covers a single T cell receptor beta chain. Its matching antigen is unknown. The protocol was immunoSEQ multiplex PCR, while the TCRdb copy is restricted to in-frame clones and leaves out a portion. In the table there are 45,000 to 55,000 clones, 70% to 85% of which are singletons. The data originate from a study of a mutant IDH1 vaccine in newly diagnosed glioma. About the research overall: Earlier care involved radiotherapy, temozolomide, or both, and the majority received both.

Time point meaning: week 47, end of study. Each dose of the vaccine consisted of 300 ug of mutant IDH1 20-mer peptide, with topical imiquimod. Trimming removed 2 bases at V and 7 bases at J, with 12 bases between. The CDR3 loop spans 13 amino acids. From germline, CDR1 is GTSNPN and CDR2 SVGIG (reference sequence). Material: PBMCs, obtained from a glioma patient whose treatment included an IDH1 peptide vaccine. This chain connects TRBV30 to TRBJ2-1, with a tentative D call TRBD1 (6 bases). This clonotype originated in a woman aged 25-40 years with glioma. Some clones in this sample may be carry-over from other donors' samples. CDR3 bases: TGTGCCTGGAGTATAAACAGGGTAAATGAGCAGTTCTTC. It encodes CAWSINRVNEQFF.